The rows below give T cell receptor beta chains drawn from one sample of a study of blood T cell repertoires in COVID-19. TCRdb's table, derived via immunoSEQ multiplex PCR, lists solely in-frame clones and lacks some. This sample has about 200,000 clones, with about nine tenths found just once. The sample taken for sequencing was peripheral blood. All receptors come from a woman in her fifties or sixties with acute or convalescent COVID-19. CDR3s include the opening cysteine and the closing phenylalanine or tryptophan.

cdr3_aa j_call v_call
CASSLRGGEGYTF TRBJ1-2 TRBV11-2
CASSPYPGASGNTIYF TRBJ1-3 TRBV7-6
CASRLSGSSSYEQYF TRBJ2-7 TRBV6-5
CASSLHTGTAYNYGYTF TRBJ1-2 TRBV28
CATSSGQAREQYF TRBJ2-7 TRBV15
CAISEPTTGSYEQYF TRBJ2-7 TRBV10-3
CASSYGGAWTGELFF TRBJ2-2 TRBV19
CASSFVGTIGYTQYF TRBJ2-3 TRBV5-8
CASSVSGGAGNQPQHF TRBJ1-5 TRBV6-1
CASSFGSEGYTF TRBJ1-2 TRBV7-9
CASSEGLQGLSEKLFF TRBJ1-4 TRBV9
CASSLFPRGALTTDTQYF TRBJ2-3 TRBV11-3
CASSLTSGSQNIQYF TRBJ2-4 TRBV7-2
CASSEARGRYGYTF TRBJ1-2 TRBV2
CASSLSPQGTDTQYF TRBJ2-3 TRBV9
CASSQDTRGIREENEQYF TRBJ2-7 TRBV3-1/TRBV3-2
CASSPRGGALTGELFF TRBJ2-2 TRBV3-1/TRBV3-2
CASSRELLRITDTQYF TRBJ2-3 TRBV4-1
CASSITGRGDYEQYF TRBJ2-7 TRBV19
CASSESPEGNSPLHF TRBJ1-6 TRBV6-1
CASSLVLAEKTQYF TRBJ2-3 TRBV7-2
CASSLTGEYGYTF TRBJ1-2 TRBV12-3/TRBV12-4
CAWSGEGDTQYF TRBJ2-3 TRBV30
CAISERTVQETQYF TRBJ2-5 TRBV10-3
CASRITVGNQPQHF TRBJ1-5 TRBV6-5
CASSDSKSGKAGELFF TRBJ2-2 TRBV6-4
CASSLALTGIILGNEQFF TRBJ2-1 TRBV5-1
CASSLANGDRGNYGYTF TRBJ1-2 TRBV7-2